The source of this T cell receptor (beta chain) is a study of blood T cell repertoires in COVID-19. Study context: The study drew acute and convalescent COVID-19 samples from the United States, Italy and Spain. PBMCs, B-cell-depleted T cells, or T cells provided the cDNA or gDNA that made up the material.

In the authors' methods: Counts of nucleated cells, estimated from reference gene primer amplification, were obtained. Sequenced by immunoSEQ multiplex PCR; TCRdb stores in-frame clones only, minus some. The V and J calls and clone size were taken over from that table, and D and trimming were inferred from the DNA. The sample contains fewer than 45,000 clones, over 70% of which appear only once. The V and J ends lost 6 bases and 0 bases respectively, with 15 bases between them. The CDR3 totals 15 residues. Germline CDR1 MDHEN, CDR2 SYDVKM. The sequenced sample consisted of peripheral blood. The chain recombines TRBV28 with TRBJ2-7; D uncertain. This TCR came from a woman aged 40-49 years with acute or convalescent COVID-19. The CDR3 nucleotides are TGTGCCAGCAGGGAGACTGACGGGTACTCCTACGAGCAGTACTTC. This gives the protein CASRETDGYSYEQYF.